These 15 T cell receptor beta chains share one sample of origin, sequenced in a study of T-cell reconstitution after alpha-beta-depleted transplantation in children. This sample's TCRbeta library carried unique molecular identifier barcodes. TCRdb itself ran the PCR reads through MiXCR, one entry per CDR3 protein. The sample contains about 900,000 distinct CDR3 sequences, 25% to 30% of which appear only once. The material sequenced was PBMCs, mostly from graft donor cells, taken 360 days after TCRalphabeta/CD19-depleted stem cell transplant. These receptors were taken from a boy younger than two who had a stem cell transplant for SCID, so the T cells may come from the graft donor.

This clonotype was seen repeatedly, ten times or more. The CDR3 is CASSQAGGRAYNEQFF. The CDR3 DNA reads as TGCGCCAGCAGCCAGGCCGGGGGGAGGGCTTACAATGAGCAGTTCTTC. The chain uses TRBV4-1 and TRBJ2-1; 7 nucleotides align to TRBD2. The CDR3 extends over 16 amino acids. Germline V gene sequence: CDR1 MGHRA, CDR2 YSYEKL. The trim removed 3 bases at V and 4 bases at J, leaving 9 bases unmatched.

In this sample, this clonotype turned up a few times. The V gene is TRBV15, the J gene TRBJ2-5; the D gene is possibly TRBD1 (6 bases). Germline V gene lookup returns CDR1 LNHNV and CDR2 YYDKDF (reference sequence). The V end lost 3 bases, the J end lost 1 base, and 9 bases lay between the germline ends. The CDR3 consists of 14 residues. The CDR3 region has the DNA TGTGCCACCAGCAGCGGGACACCCCAAGAGACCCAGTACTTC. This encodes CATSSGTPQETQYF.

This CDR3 reads CSARELAGAQETQYF. CDR3 DNA: TGCAGTGCTAGAGAACTAGCGGGGGCCCAAGAGACCCAGTACTTC. The rearrangement links TRBV20-1 to TRBJ2-5, with 11 positions matching TRBD2. The CDR3 runs 15 residues. The trim removed 0 bases at V and 1 base at J, leaving 1 base unmatched. Germline V gives CDR1 DFQATT, CDR2 SNEGSKA (reference sequence).

There are a few counts of this clonotype. This chain connects TRBV20-1 to TRBJ2-7; 7 nucleotides line up with TRBD2. Trimming removed 3 bases from V and 0 bases from J; junction bases left unmatched: 11. Looked up from germline, CDR1 is DFQATT and CDR2 is SNEGSKA (reference sequence). The CDR3 is made up of 16 amino acids. The CDR3 here is CSASMYGGGSSYEQYF. The CDR3 nucleotides read TGCAGTGCTAGTATGTACGGCGGGGGAAGCTCCTACGAGCAGTACTTC.

The chain carries TRBV12-3 or TRBV12-4 and TRBJ2-3, with a weak D call TRBD2 (7 bases). This CDR3 contains 17 residues. Trimming stripped 7 bases from V and 3 bases from J, with 23 bases between. The CDR3 DNA is TGTGCCAGCAATCTCGAGGGCGGGGGCCGGGGTACAGATACGCAGTATTTT. It yields the protein CASNLEGGGRGTDTQYF.

This chain uses TRBV7-2 with TRBJ2-5; 7 bases fit TRBD2. V was clipped by 4 bases and J by 5 bases; unmatched bases: 4. Germline CDR1 is SGHTA and CDR2 is FQGNSA. This CDR3 is 13 amino acids long. The CDR3 spells CASSSRSGETQYF. The CDR3 DNA follows: TGTGCCAGCAGCTCCCGTAGCGGGGAGACCCAGTACTTC. Full variable domain (missing parts from reference TRBV7-2 and TRBJ2-5): GAGVSQSPSNKVTEKGKDVELRCDPISGHTALYWYRQSLGQGLEFLIYFQGNSAPDKSGLPSDRFSAERTGGSVSTLTIQRTQQEDSAVYLCASSSRSGETQYFGPGTRLLVL.

This clonotype was seen a few times. The rearrangement joins TRBV6-1 to TRBJ1-2; perhaps TRBD1 as D (5 bases). The V and J ends lost 6 bases and 1 base respectively, with 15 bases between them. In germline, CDR1 is MNHNS, CDR2 SASEGT. This CDR3 is 15 amino acids long. CDR3 DNA sequence: TGTGCCAGCAGGGGGGGGGTGCCCGGTAACTATGGCTACACCTTC. It encodes CASRGGVPGNYGYTF.

This clonotype was picked up a small number of times. Written as DNA, the CDR3 is TGTGCCAGCAGTTTAGAGTTTGCAACTAATGAAAAACTGTTTTTT. Translated, it gives CASSLEFATNEKLFF. The gene calls are TRBV28 and TRBJ1-4, with no clear D. V lost 2 bases and J lost 0, with 7 bases in between. The CDR3 extends over 15 amino acids. CDR1 and CDR2 from the germline V gene are MDHEN and SYDVKM.

This clonotype was picked up many times. The chain couples TRBV9 to TRBJ2-5, with TRBD1 as a possible D gene (5 bases). Germline loops: CDR1 SGDLS, CDR2 YYNGEE. The CDR3 is 15 amino acids. The ends were cut back, 0 bases at V and 1 base at J, with 10 bases in the middle. CDR3 sequence reads: CASSVGTYFQETQYF. For the CDR3, the DNA is TGTGCCAGCAGCGTAGGGACATACTTCCAAGAGACCCAGTACTTC.

A few counts support this clonotype. V usage is TRBV12-3 or TRBV12-4 and J usage is TRBJ2-1; 9 bases fit TRBD1. This CDR3 has 15 residues. V gave up 7 bases and J gave up 9 bases; unmatched junction bases: 13. In DNA, the CDR3 is TGTGCCAGCACCCCCGGCGACAGGGGGTTGCGTGAGCAGTTCTTC. It encodes CASTPGDRGLREQFF.

This clonotype was observed a few times. This chain uses TRBV4-3 with TRBJ2-2, with TRBD2 matching over 8 bases. The CDR3 spans 17 residues. V dropped 1 base and J dropped 1; count of bases not matched to a gene: 5. The germline V gene encodes CDR1 LGHNA and CDR2 YSLEER. CDR3 residues: CASSQVLLAGNTGELFF. DNA of the CDR3: TGCGCCAGCAGCCAAGTGCTGCTAGCGGGGAACACCGGGGAGCTGTTTTTT.

This clonotype was seen at least ten times. J is TRBJ1-1 and V is TRBV6-5, with a weak D call TRBD1 (6 bases). The ends were cut back, 6 bases at V and 3 bases at J, with 8 bases in the middle. Germline V gene lookup returns CDR1 MNHEY and CDR2 SVGAGI. This CDR3 comprises 12 residues. This chain's CDR3 is CASSPGDTEAFF. CDR3 in DNA: TGTGCCAGCAGCCCAGGGGACACTGAAGCTTTCTTT.

This clonotype was observed a handful of times. The chain employs TRBV12-3 or TRBV12-4 and TRBJ1-3; 10 bases are a match to TRBD1. V shed 6 bases, J shed 7 bases, and the junction held 6 bases outside the gene matches. This CDR3 comprises 14 residues. The CDR3 loop reads CASSSGQGRNTIYF. CDR3 bases: TGTGCCAGCAGCTCGGGACAGGGGAGGAACACCATATATTTT.

This chain's CDR3 is CASSGGRTNEKLFF. The CDR3 region has the DNA TGTGCCAGCAGCGGCGGACGGACAAATGAAAAACTGTTTTTT. The chain combines TRBV5-5 with TRBJ1-4; D is possibly TRBD1 (5 bases). Germline V gene data show CDR1 as SGHKS and CDR2 as YYEKEE (reference sequence). The V and J ends lost 4 bases and 5 bases respectively, with 12 bases between them. The CDR3 length is 14 residues.

This clonotype was observed a handful of times. This chain uses TRBV20-1 with TRBJ1-2; possibly TRBD1 for D (6 bases). Per the germline V gene, CDR1 is DFQATT and CDR2 is SNEGSKA (reference sequence). The CDR3 has 11 residues. With 2 bases removed from V and 8 bases from J, the gap between germline ends came to 9 bases. The CDR3 nucleotides are TGCAGTGCTAGACAGGGGCGAGGCTACACCTTC. Translation: CSARQGRGYTF.